This T cell receptor (beta chain) stems from a study of T-cell reconstitution after alpha-beta-depleted transplantation in children. Overall study findings and caveats: Reported findings indicate that, about two months after transplant, alpha-beta T cells came from several hundred expanded clones, which were derived from non-depleted graft cells. For some patients, TCRbeta diversity was high at day 60 because of recipient T cells and thymic progenitors that survived. One year post-transplant, T-cell counts and diversity were largely derived from T cells produced anew.

V lost 0 bases and J 4 bases, leaving 13 bases between the germline ends. The CDR3 consists of 16 residues. Germline V gives CDR1 MGHRA, CDR2 YSYEKL. This clonotype has a handful of counts. Its antigen is not identified. This sample's TCRbeta library carried unique molecular identifier barcodes. TCRdb re-analysed the PCR reads in MiXCR, keeping a single row per CDR3 protein. Found here are around 440,000 distinct CDR3 sequences, roughly 17% of them singletons; the top ten hold around 28%. The specimen comprised PBMCs, mostly from graft donor cells, sampled 360 days after TCRalphabeta/CD19-depleted stem cell transplant. The TCR originated in a boy younger than two who had a stem cell transplant for Wiskott-Aldrich syndrome, so the T cells may come from the graft donor. V and J are TRBV4-1 and TRBJ2-4; tentatively, D is TRBD1 (5 bases). The CDR3 region is CASSQDGRVGKNIQYF. CDR3 in DNA: TGCGCCAGCAGCCAAGACGGCAGGGTGGGAAAAAACATTCAGTACTTC.